This T cell receptor beta chain was sequenced during a study of blood T cell repertoires in COVID-19 (dated by TCRdb to the early 2020s). Background for the entire study: Samples covering the acute and convalescent phases of COVID-19 were provided by collaborators in the United States, Italy and Spain. Deeply sampled blood TCRbeta repertoires from subjects exposed to, actively infected with, or recovered from COVID-19 were included in the dataset. Where HLA class I and class II types were available, the types were taken from metadata supplied by the sample provider, not from assay-based typing. Samples came from the ongoing ImmuneRACE study (first 160 participants) plus 1,254 subjects from 6 global collaborators. A de-identified subject ID, COVID-19 status, age in years and sex were almost always included in the sample metadata. The repertoires were made available in a free public database intended to serve as a resource for research on the immune response to SARS-CoV-2. The prospective study material was composed of cDNA or gDNA derived from T cells, B-cell-depleted T cells, or PBMCs.

In the prospective study, participants were about 18 to 95 years old, resided in under 30 geographic areas of the United States, and were enrolled through a virtual design. In the prospective study, cohorts were assigned on the basis of participant-reported clinical history obtained from a screening survey and a study questionnaire. Recovered participants in ImmuneRACE Cohort 3 were defined as having two consecutive negative NP/OP PCR tests, clearance from a healthcare professional, or resolution of symptoms. In the prospective study, whole blood, serum and a nasopharyngeal or oropharyngeal swab were collected from each participant by mobile phlebotomists. Participants in the prospective study had the option to provide additional blood draws and questionnaires over an approximately 2-month period. Before DNA extraction, prospective study blood samples were shipped either frozen or at room temperature.

Reading the germline V gene gives CDR1 SGHVS and CDR2 FQNEAQ. Spanning cysteine to phenylalanine, the CDR3 consists of 14 amino acids. Of the read, only the CDR3 DNA is kept; its 42 bases are in frame from base 1. Clipping removes 4 bases from V and 4 bases from J, with 3 as the unmatched junction base count. To note about this clone: What this receptor recognizes is not known. No much larger clone exists at a distance of one base, and base qualities are not known.

The immunoSEQ Assay, a bias-controlled multiplex PCR, was used to amplify TCRbeta CDR3 regions from genomic DNA. Per the authors' processing: The number of nucleated cells in each sample was estimated from the amplification of reference gene primers within the assay. Sequence reads were collapsed and filtered to measure the absolute abundance of every unique TCRbeta CDR3 rearrangement. For each sample, productive Simpson clonality was calculated as the square root of Simpson's diversity index over productive rearrangements. The table was pulled from immuneACCESS by TCRdb, which kept in-frame rearrangements only. Such tables lose some clones; where checked, under half of the loss comes from unresolved V genes, and the rest has no known cause. D and trimming come from the DNA, and the V and J calls and clone size come from that table. The sample has almost 200,000 clones on record, about 89% of them singletons. The ten largest clones take up roughly 8.4% of the sample.

Findings and caveats that apply to the study as a whole: The amount of clinical and demographic metadata varied by source and participant and was provided uncurated.

Sample: PBMCs or T cells enriched from blood (not recorded which). The rearranged segments are TRBV7-8 and TRBJ1-1; a stretch of 10 junction bases matches TRBD1. This receptor was obtained from a woman under 30 who had recovered from COVID-19. CDR3 reads: CASSSWTGGTEAFF. The nucleotide sequence reads TGTGCCAGCAGCTCGTGGACAGGGGGCACTGAAGCTTTCTTT.